The 10 T cell receptor beta chains below come from one sample, sequenced in a study of OX40 agonist ivuxolimab in advanced cancers. Repertoires were generated with immunoSEQ multiplex PCR, while TCRdb's copy carries only in-frame clones and drops some. The sample lists 25,000 to 40,000 clones, about 83% occurring once. The source was CD4+ or CD8+ T cells sorted from blood, collected in a trial of the OX40 agonist ivuxolimab. These receptors all come from an adult with an advanced solid tumor such as melanoma, head and neck, liver or kidney cancer.

This sequence joins TRBV9 and TRBJ2-5, with 7 bases that match TRBD1. V dropped 3 bases and J dropped 7; count of bases not matched to a gene: 0. Germline lookup yields CDR1 SGDLS and CDR2 YYNGEE. This CDR3 contains 11 residues. The CDR3 is CASSEGATQYF. Written as DNA, the CDR3 is TGTGCCAGCAGCGAGGGGGCGACCCAGTACTTC.

The rearrangement joins TRBV25-1 to TRBJ1-3; perhaps TRBD1 as D (5 bases). The CDR3 covers 16 residues. Trimming removed 2 bases from V and 2 bases from J, with 13 bases in between. CDR1 is MGHDK, CDR2 SYGVNS, per germline. The DNA of the CDR3 is TGTGCCAGCAGTGAAGGCCTCCCAGGGACTGGAAACACCATATATTTT. As protein: CASSEGLPGTGNTIYF. Supplemented by reference TRBV25-1 and TRBJ1-3, the full variable domain reads EADIYQTPRYLVIGTGKKITLECSQTMGHDKMYWYQQDPGMELHLIHYSYGVNSTEKGDLSSESTVSRIRTEHFPLTLESARPSHTSQYLCASSEGLPGTGNTIYFGEGSWLTVV.

In its sample, this clone was seen a few times. The sample carries other DNA sequences with the same CDR3. The gene calls are TRBV15 and TRBJ2-3; 9 nucleotides line up with TRBD2. With V trimmed by 0 bases and J by 2 bases, 6 bases remained unmatched. CDR1 and CDR2 (germline): LNHNV, YYDKDF (reference sequence). This CDR3 has 17 amino acids. The CDR3 is CATSRDRAGGPTDTQYF. CDR3 DNA sequence: TGTGCCACCAGCAGAGATAGGGCGGGAGGGCCCACAGATACGCAGTATTTT.

This chain uses TRBV10-3 with TRBJ2-3, with TRBD1 matching over 7 bases. This CDR3 has 16 amino acids. Germline CDR1 is ENHRY and CDR2 is SYGVKD. The J segment lost 5 bases and the V segment lost 10 bases, leaving 18 bases of the junction unmatched. DNA of the CDR3: TGTGCCACTATTTCCGAGACAGGGAGAATTGGAGATACGCAGTATTTT. It specifies CATISETGRIGDTQYF.

The count of this clone is one. The chain's CDR3 is CSVAGGQGPGETQYF. The CDR3 DNA sequence: TGCAGCGTTGCCGGAGGGCAGGGACCGGGGGAGACCCAGTACTTC. The chain links TRBV29-1 to TRBJ2-5; possible D gene TRBD2, 6 bases. The CDR3 covers 15 residues. The germline CDR1 and CDR2 sequences are SQVTM and ANQGSEA. V was clipped by 4 bases and J by 5 bases, with 20 bases between them.

This chain uses TRBV7-8 with TRBJ2-2; unclear D gene. This CDR3 comprises 13 residues. Between the trimmed V and J ends, which lost 4 bases and 7 bases, there was a span of 10 bases. Germline V gives CDR1 SGHVS, CDR2 FQNEAQ. The CDR3 DNA reads TGTGCCAGCAGCTGGAAGAGAGGCGGGGAGCTGTTTTTT. Translation gives CASSWKRGGELFF.

CDR3 amino acids: CASSQGGGLDEQYF. The CDR3 DNA reads TGCGCCAGCAGCCAGGGAGGGGGGCTCGACGAGCAGTACTTC. The rearrangement joins TRBV4-1 to TRBJ2-7, with D possibly matching TRBD2 (7 bases). With 3 bases removed from V and 5 bases from J, the gap between germline ends came to 14 bases. Per the germline V gene, CDR1 is MGHRA and CDR2 is YSYEKL. The CDR3 is 14 residues long.

The CDR3 loop is CASSRLGPPDTQYF. The CDR3 DNA reads TGTGCCAGCAGCCGACTAGGCCCCCCAGATACGCAGTATTTT. The chain combines TRBV6-5 with TRBJ2-3; D might be TRBD2 (6 bases). The V end was cut by 6 bases, the J end by 4 bases, with 14 bases between. From germline, CDR1 is MNHEY and CDR2 SVGAGI. CDR3 size: 14 residues.

The V call is TRBV7-9, the J call TRBJ2-1; 7 bases line up with TRBD2. Looked up from germline, CDR1 is SEHNR and CDR2 is FQNEAQ (reference sequence). Trimming removed 5 bases from V and 7 bases from J; junction bases left unmatched: 8. The CDR3 consists of 14 residues. CDR3 nucleotide sequence: TGTGCCAGCAGCGGAAGCTTGGGGGGGAATGAGCAGTTCTTC. Its protein is CASSGSLGGNEQFF.

The gene calls are TRBV18 and TRBJ2-4; D uncertain. The germline gives CDR1 KGHSH, CDR2 LQKENI. This CDR3 is 14 amino acids long. Trimming shortened V by 3 bases and J by 2 bases, and 8 bases separated the two germline ends. DNA of the CDR3: TGTGCCAGCTCACCCGGCAGTCCCAAAAACATTCAGTACTTC. This encodes CASSPGSPKNIQYF. The full variable domain, rest sourced from reference TRBV18 and TRBJ2-4, is NAGVMQNPRHLVRRRGQEARLRCSPMKGHSHVYWYRQLPEEGLKFMVYLQKENIIDESGMPKERFSAEFPKEGPSILRIQQVVRGDSAAYFCASSPGSPKNIQYFGAGTRLSVL.